The 22 T cell receptor beta chains reported below all come from one sample, sequenced in a study of blood T cell repertoires in COVID-19. TCRdb keeps only in-frame clones here, not all; method: immunoSEQ multiplex PCR. The sample holds roughly 200,000 clones, more than 80% seen once. The sequencing input was peripheral blood. The receptor source for this set is a woman aged 55-69 years with acute or convalescent COVID-19.

The CDR3 loop reads CAISGQQETQYF. In DNA form, the CDR3 reads TGTGCCATCAGTGGACAGCAAGAGACCCAGTACTTC. This sequence joins TRBV10-3 and TRBJ2-5, with D perhaps TRBD1 (5 bases). This CDR3 has 12 residues. Germline CDR1 reads ENHRY; CDR2 reads SYGVKD. Trimming left V 4 bases short and J 2 bases short, with 5 bases between.

The chain uses TRBV6-1 and TRBJ1-3, with D possibly TRBD1 on 6 matching bases. The CDR3 spans 16 residues. V lost 4 bases to trimming and J lost 0 bases, with 13 bases between them. Germline CDR1 is MNHNS and CDR2 is SASEGT. The CDR3 region is CASSGETGFSGNTIYF. As DNA, the CDR3 is TGTGCCAGCAGTGGGGAAACAGGGTTCTCTGGAAACACCATATATTTT.

The chain is built from TRBV7-3 and TRBJ2-1; 8 bases are a match to TRBD1. CDR3 length: 13 amino acids. Germline values: CDR1 SGHTA, CDR2 FQGTGA. Trimming removed 5 bases from V and 12 bases from J; junction bases left unmatched: 9. The DNA of the CDR3 is TGTGCCAGCAGCACCCAAGCCGGGACAGGGCAGTTCTTC. This sequence encodes CASSTQAGTGQFF. The variable domain in full, with the rest retrieved from reference TRBV7-3 and TRBJ2-1, is GAGVSQTPSNKVTEKGKYVELRCDPISGHTALYWYRQSLGQGPEFLIYFQGTGAADDSGLPNDRFFAVRPEGSVSTLKIQRTERGDSAVYLCASSTQAGTGQFFGPGTRLTVL.

On this clone: This same CDR3 is encoded by further DNA sequences in the sample. J is TRBJ1-2 and V is TRBV2, with a possible D match to TRBD1 (5 bases). The germline CDR1 and CDR2 sequences are SNHLY and FYNNEI. The CDR3 is 13 amino acids. Trimming stripped 2 bases from V and 4 bases from J, with 8 bases between. The CDR3 loop is CASSEQGTYGYTF. The CDR3 region has the DNA TGTGCCAGCAGTGAACAGGGTACCTATGGCTACACCTTC.

The chain joins TRBV2 to TRBJ1-1, with D uncertain. This CDR3 is 14 amino acids long. Germline loops: CDR1 SNHLY, CDR2 FYNNEI. V was trimmed by 6 bases and J by 0 bases, leaving 11 bases between them. The CDR3 loop reads CASSEEAVNTEAFF. The CDR3 DNA is TGTGCCAGCAGCGAGGAGGCAGTGAACACTGAAGCTTTCTTT.

The chain couples TRBV2 to TRBJ2-2; 7 nucleotides line up with TRBD1. The J segment lost 4 bases and the V segment lost 6 bases, leaving 8 bases of the junction unmatched. Germline CDR1 is SNHLY and CDR2 is FYNNEI. The CDR3 has 15 amino acids. In nucleotides, the CDR3 is TGTGCCAGCAGAATTGACAGGGTGGGCACCGGGGAGCTGTTTTTT. Translating it yields CASRIDRVGTGELFF. Based on the CDR3 plus reference TRBV2 and TRBJ2-2, the full variable domain is EPEVTQTPSHQVTQMGQEVILRCVPISNHLYFYWYRQILGQKVEFLVSFYNNEISEKSEIFDDQFSVERPDGSNFTLKIRSTKLEDSAMYFCASRIDRVGTGELFFGEGSRLTVL.

This sequence joins TRBV7-8 and TRBJ2-3, with 11 bases aligning to TRBD2. Per the germline V gene, CDR1 is SGHVS and CDR2 is FQNEAQ. This CDR3 has 15 amino acids. The V and J ends lost 4 bases and 2 bases, in that order; junction bases with no gene match: 2. The chain's CDR3 is CASSSGLAVTDTQYF. CDR3 nucleotides: TGTGCCAGCAGCTCGGGACTAGCGGTCACAGATACGCAGTATTTT.

This clone has just a few counts. J is TRBJ1-5 and V is TRBV19, with D unresolved. The CDR3 runs to 16 residues. Germline V gene data show CDR1 as LNHDA and CDR2 as SQIVND (reference sequence). Trimming removed 3 bases from V and 10 bases from J, with 22 bases in between. The CDR3 DNA is TGTGCCAGTAGTATTCGGGGTGTCGGGGATAGGGCACCCCAGCATTTT. This gives the protein CASSIRGVGDRAPQHF.

The rearrangement links TRBV28 to TRBJ2-3; maybe TRBD2 (6 bases). Germline lookup yields CDR1 MDHEN and CDR2 SYDVKM. The CDR3 is made up of 17 amino acids. The germline V and J ends were trimmed by 1 base and 0 bases, with 14 bases remaining between them. The CDR3 DNA sequence: TGTGCCAGCAGTTTATCCTCGGGACTGGCGAGCACAGATACGCAGTATTTT. This sequence encodes CASSLSSGLASTDTQYF.

The chain combines TRBV5-5 with TRBJ1-2; 10 bases are a match to TRBD1. The CDR3 runs 16 residues. Unmatched junction bases numbered 7, after V lost 0 bases and J lost 5 bases. Germline V gene data show CDR1 as SGHKS and CDR2 as YYEKEE (reference sequence). CDR3 loop: CASSLGPGQGRYGYTF. DNA of the CDR3: TGTGCCAGCAGCTTGGGACCGGGACAGGGGAGGTATGGCTACACCTTC.

V usage is TRBV6-6 and J usage is TRBJ2-2; TRBD2 is a possible D gene (6 bases). This CDR3 spans 16 amino acids. The germline gives CDR1 MNHNY, CDR2 SVGAGI (reference sequence). Trimming removed 5 bases at V and 3 bases at J, with 16 bases between. CDR3 coding DNA: TGTGCCAGCAGTACCGGGCGGACTATAGACACCGGGGAGCTGTTTTTT. This encodes CASSTGRTIDTGELFF.

The J gene is TRBJ2-2, the V gene TRBV5-1, with 8 nucleotides matching TRBD1. Looked up from germline, CDR1 is SGHRS and CDR2 is YFSETQ. This CDR3 region has 15 residues. The V segment lost 4 bases and the J segment 1 base; nucleotides outside the gene matches: 3. The CDR3 region is CASSGGTGNTGELFF. The CDR3 DNA follows: TGCGCCAGCAGCGGCGGGACAGGGAACACCGGGGAGCTGTTTTTT.

The genes are TRBV7-2 and TRBJ1-5; possible D gene TRBD1, 5 bases. CDR1 is SGHTA, CDR2 FQGNSA, per germline. Trimming stripped 5 bases from V and 7 bases from J, with 15 bases between. The CDR3 runs to 14 residues. The CDR3 DNA sequence: TGTGCCAGCAGCACAGGCCCCTTTTACCAGCCCCAGCATTTT. Translation gives CASSTGPFYQPQHF.

The chain uses TRBV9 and TRBJ2-5, with 8 bases aligning to TRBD2. CDR3 size: 15 residues. Germline V gives CDR1 SGDLS, CDR2 YYNGEE. The V segment lost 4 bases and the J segment 1 base; nucleotides outside the gene matches: 6. The CDR3 region has the DNA TGTGCCAGCAGCCTCTCCGGGACTAGCCAAGAGACCCAGTACTTC. Its protein product is CASSLSGTSQETQYF. Full variable domain (outside the CDR3, taken from reference TRBV9 and TRBJ2-5): DSGVTQTPKHLITATGQRVTLRCSPRSGDLSVYWYQQSLDQGLQFLIQYYNGEERAKGNILERFSAQQFPDLHSELNLSSLELGDSALYFCASSLSGTSQETQYFGPGTRLLVL.

This clone was recorded only once. The chain has TRBV3-1 (or the pseudogene TRBV3-2) and TRBJ2-1, with a weak D call TRBD2 (6 bases). The CDR3 totals 15 residues. Germline V gene lookup returns CDR1 LGHDT and CDR2 YNNKEL (reference sequence). V was pared by 1 base and J by 2 bases, with 9 bases between. This CDR3 reads CASSQGGGAYNEQFF. CDR3 sequence (DNA): TGTGCCAGCAGCCAAGGAGGCGGGGCCTACAATGAGCAGTTCTTC.

This chain connects TRBV7-3 to TRBJ2-7; 10 nucleotides match TRBD2. V lost 5 bases and J lost 2; bases outside the gene matches: 15. The CDR3 has 18 amino acids. Germline V gene data show CDR1 as SGHTA and CDR2 as FQGTGA. DNA of the CDR3: TGTGCCAGCAGCCCTTGCCGTTCTAGCGGGAGTTGCCCCTACGAGCAGTACGTC. Its protein is CASSPCRSSGSCPYEQYV.

CDR3: CASSLGGGVGEAFF. CDR3 nucleotides: TGTGCCAGCAGTTTGGGCGGGGGAGTTGGTGAAGCTTTCTTT. V gene TRBV28 combines with J gene TRBJ1-1; a weak D match, TRBD1 (5 bases). Germline CDR1 reads MDHEN; CDR2 reads SYDVKM. Trimming left V 3 bases short and J 7 bases short, with 15 bases between. The CDR3 is made up of 14 amino acids.

This chain joins TRBV29-1 and TRBJ2-5; D gene ambiguous. The V end lost 2 bases, the J end lost 4 bases, and 8 bases lay between the germline ends. Germline CDR1 is SQVTM and CDR2 is ANQGSEA. The CDR3 runs 12 residues. CDR3 coding DNA: TGCAGCGTTGAATACCAGGCAGAGACCCAGTACTTC. This sequence encodes CSVEYQAETQYF. Full variable domain (outside the CDR3, taken from reference TRBV29-1 and TRBJ2-5): SAVISQKPSRDICQRGTSLTIQCQVDSQVTMMFWYRQQPGQSLTLIATANQGSEATYESGFVIDKFPISRPNLTFSTLTVSNMSPEDSSIYLCSVEYQAETQYFGPGTRLLVL.

V usage is TRBV6-5 and J usage is TRBJ1-2; 10 bases are a match to TRBD1. CDR1 and CDR2 from the germline V gene are MNHEY and SVGAGI. Losses at the gene ends were 9 bases for V and 4 bases for J; bases not matched to a gene: 8. The CDR3 loop spans 14 amino acids. CDR3: CASNPGDRGYGYTF. The DNA of the CDR3 is TGTGCCAGTAATCCGGGGGACAGGGGCTATGGCTACACCTTC.

The chain joins TRBV11-2 to TRBJ2-2; D is ambiguous. This CDR3 comprises 16 residues. V was shortened by 0 bases and J by 0 bases, with 8 bases between the two germline ends. Germline-derived CDR1 and CDR2 are SGHAT and FQNNGV. Here the CDR3 reads CASSLDPPANTGELFF. The CDR3 nucleotides read TGTGCCAGCAGCTTAGACCCACCGGCGAACACCGGGGAGCTGTTTTTT.

V usage is TRBV5-1 and J usage is TRBJ2-3; 10 bases align to TRBD1. This CDR3 region has 16 residues. Germline CDR1 and CDR2: SGHRS and YFSETQ. Trimming cost V 0 bases and J 3 bases; bases outside gene matches: 4. The CDR3: CASSLAGTGATDTQYF. The CDR3 DNA is TGCGCCAGCAGCTTGGCCGGGACAGGGGCTACAGATACGCAGTATTTT.

The chain has TRBV6-5 and TRBJ2-7, with TRBD1 matching over 10 bases. The V gene's germline CDR1 is MNHEY and CDR2 SVGAGI. V shed 8 bases and J 6 bases; nucleotides not matched to a gene: 10. The CDR3 is made up of 14 amino acids. CDR3 nucleotide sequence: TGTGCCAGCGACCGGGACAGGGGATCGGTCGAGCAGTACTTC. It translates to CASDRDRGSVEQYF.